These 19 T cell receptor beta chains were all obtained from the same sample, sequenced in a study of spatial heterogeneity in lung cancer. Study findings and constraints: For expanded intratumoral alpha and beta TCRs, counts tracked tumor mutation counts.

Time point specified: sample taken at primary tumor resection. These receptors have no identified antigens. A single record per CDR3 protein comes from TCRdb applying MiXCR to the 5' RACE reads. The sample contains roughly 2,000 distinct CDR3 sequences, 12% to 15% of which appear only once. The starting material was lung tumor tissue, obtained at surgery. The receptor set was obtained from a male donor with early-stage non-small cell lung cancer.

Sample share makes this clonotype medium-sized. The rearrangement uses TRBV6-1 and TRBJ1-2; D is unclear. The CDR3 runs 13 residues. Germline CDR1 is MNHNS and CDR2 is SASEGT. V lost 4 bases and J lost 5, with 11 bases in between. This CDR3 reads CASSVDKRYGYTF. The CDR3 nucleotides are TGTGCCAGCAGTGTCGACAAGCGGTATGGCTACACCTTC.

This clonotype is deemed medium-sized. The chain employs TRBV29-1 and TRBJ2-3, with D perhaps TRBD2 (6 bases). The CDR3 runs to 11 residues. Germline CDR1 SQVTM, CDR2 ANQGSEA. Between the trimmed V and J ends, which lost 4 bases and 5 bases, there was a span of 7 bases. CDR3 region: CSVVGRDTQYF. The CDR3 DNA sequence: TGCAGCGTTGTCGGGAGAGATACGCAGTATTTT.

This clonotype was counted a few times. The V call is TRBV6-2 or TRBV6-3, the J call TRBJ1-1; the match to TRBD1 covers 10 bases. J was trimmed by 1 base and V by 8 bases; bases with no gene match: 13. The CDR3 is 17 residues long. Germline CDR1 and CDR2: MNHEY and SVGEGT. CDR3 DNA sequence: TGTGCCAGCGGATGGCCGGGGACAGGGGTCTCGAACACTGAAGCTTTCTTT. Protein: CASGWPGTGVSNTEAFF.

The V and J genes are TRBV3-1 and TRBJ1-4; TRBD1 aligns across 9 bases. The CDR3 extends over 14 amino acids. V shed 4 bases, J shed 8 bases, and the junction held 5 bases outside the gene matches. Looked up from germline, CDR1 is LGHDT and CDR2 is YNNKEL (reference sequence). CDR3 sequence reads: CASSLPTGGEKLFF. The CDR3 DNA is TGTGCCAGCAGCCTCCCGACAGGGGGGGAAAAACTGTTTTTT.

This clonotype is labeled as large (0.1 to 1%). This sequence joins TRBV13 and TRBJ1-6; weak D call: TRBD1 (6 bases). V was pared by 2 bases and J by 0 bases, with 17 bases between. This CDR3 has 19 residues. CDR1 is PRHDT, CDR2 FYEKMQ, per germline (reference sequence). This CDR3 is CASSLRKGGGSSYNSPLHF. DNA for the CDR3: TGTGCCAGCAGCTTAAGAAAGGGAGGGGGTAGCTCCTATAATTCACCCCTCCACTTT.

This clonotype is medium-sized (0.01 to 0.1%). This rearrangement joins TRBV7-9 to TRBJ2-3; no clear D. The CDR3 consists of 13 residues. The V end lost 6 bases, the J end lost 4 bases, and 11 bases lay between the germline ends. Germline V gene data show CDR1 as SEHNR and CDR2 as FQNEAQ (reference sequence). For the CDR3, the DNA is TGTGCCAGCAGGGTTGGTCTCTCAGATACGCAGTATTTT. This gives the protein CASRVGLSDTQYF. Complete variable domain (other parts from reference TRBV7-9 and TRBJ2-3): DTGVSQNPRHKITKRGQNVTFRCDPISEHNRLYWYRQTLGQGPEFLTYFQNEAQLEKSRLLSDRFSAERPKGSFSTLEIQRTEQGDSAMYLCASRVGLSDTQYFGPGTRLTVL.

By its share, this clonotype is medium-sized. V usage is TRBV20-1 and J usage is TRBJ1-6, with a weak D call TRBD1 (6 bases). V was clipped by 6 bases and J by 7 bases, with 19 bases between them. The CDR3 has 15 residues. CDR1 is DFQATT, CDR2 SNEGSKA, per germline (reference sequence). The CDR3 spells CSATDVQGGNSPLHF. CDR3 sequence (DNA): TGCAGTGCAACAGACGTACAGGGCGGGAATTCACCCCTCCACTTT.

This clonotype is medium-sized in the sample. The chain employs TRBV5-5 and TRBJ1-4; 7 positions match TRBD1. The CDR3 is 15 amino acids. V trimming: 3 bases; J trimming: 0 bases; junction bases outside the gene matches: 2. From germline, CDR1 is SGHKS and CDR2 YYEKEE (reference sequence). The CDR3 protein is CASSYTGATNEKLFF. DNA for the CDR3: TGTGCCAGCAGCTATACAGGGGCAACTAATGAAAAACTGTTTTTT. The full variable domain, its missing parts supplied by reference TRBV5-5 and TRBJ1-4, is DAGVTQSPTHLIKTRGQQVTLRCSPISGHKSVSWYQQVLGQGPQFIFQYYEKEERGRGNFPDRFSARQFPNYSSELNVNALLLGDSALYLCASSYTGATNEKLFFGSGTQLSVL.

This clonotype qualifies as medium-sized. The CDR3 loop reads CSVGWEKLFF. The DNA of the CDR3 is TGCAGCGTAGGTTGGGAAAAACTGTTTTTT. The V call is TRBV29-1, the J call TRBJ1-4, with D unresolved. Trimming left V 6 bases short and J 8 bases short, with 7 bases between. The CDR3 is made up of 10 amino acids. Germline CDR1 and CDR2: SQVTM and ANQGSEA.

By share, this clonotype counts as large. The chain uses TRBV9 and TRBJ2-1, with a weak D call TRBD1 (5 bases). The germline gives CDR1 SGDLS, CDR2 YYNGEE. V was pared by 3 bases and J by 4 bases, with 5 bases between. There are 12 residues in the CDR3. The CDR3 bases are TGTGCCAGCAGCGAGGGGTACAATGAGCAGTTCTTC. It is translated as CASSEGYNEQFF.

The J gene is TRBJ2-4, the V gene TRBV19; 7 positions match TRBD1. There are 14 residues in the CDR3. Trimming removed 8 bases from V and 4 bases from J; junction bases left unmatched: 8. Germline V gene sequence: CDR1 LNHDA, CDR2 SQIVND (reference sequence). The CDR3 spells CASSPDREKNIQYF. Written as DNA, the CDR3 is TGTGCCAGTTCCCCTGACAGGGAAAAAAACATTCAGTACTTC.

This clonotype was counted only a few times. The J gene is TRBJ1-5, the V gene TRBV15, with D tentatively TRBD1 (5 bases). The CDR3 is 16 residues long. Germline lookup yields CDR1 LNHNV and CDR2 YYDKDF (reference sequence). Trimming removed 1 base from V and 8 bases from J, with 18 bases in between. The CDR3 spells CATSRVPVTTQEPQHF. In DNA form, the CDR3 reads TGTGCCACCAGCAGAGTACCGGTTACAACACAGGAGCCCCAGCATTTT.

This chain joins TRBV27 and TRBJ2-6; 7 nucleotides match TRBD1. Germline V CDR1 and CDR2: MNHEY, SMNVEV (reference sequence). V was pared by 8 bases and J by 3 bases, with 4 bases of the junction left unmatched. This CDR3 contains 14 residues. CDR3 in amino acids: CASRTGVGANVLTF. The CDR3 bases are TGTGCCAGCCGTACAGGGGTTGGGGCCAACGTCCTGACTTTC.

This clonotype is labeled as medium-sized (0.01 to 0.1%). The chain is built from TRBV11-2 and TRBJ1-2; D not resolved. This CDR3 has 12 amino acids. Germline CDR1 reads SGHAT; CDR2 reads FQNNGV. Trimming left V 1 base short and J 8 bases short, with 8 bases between. This CDR3 reads CASSLGSWGYTF. For the CDR3, the DNA is TGTGCCAGCAGCTTAGGGTCGTGGGGCTACACCTTC. Full variable domain (rest looked up from reference TRBV11-2 and TRBJ1-2): EAGVAQSPRYKIIEKRQSVAFWCNPISGHATLYWYQQILGQGPKLLIQFQNNGVVDDSQLPKDRFSAERLKGVDSTLKIQPAKLEDSAVYLCASSLGSWGYTFGSGTRLTVV.

V usage is TRBV6-2 or TRBV6-3 and J usage is TRBJ2-2, with 7 nucleotides matching TRBD1. This CDR3 has 16 residues. J gave up 4 bases and V 0 bases, and 5 bases lay outside the gene matches. Germline-derived CDR1 and CDR2 are MNHEY and SVGEGT. The CDR3 loop reads CASSYSRQGFTGELFF. The CDR3 DNA reads TGTGCCAGCAGTTACTCGAGACAGGGTTTCACCGGGGAGCTGTTTTTT.

By proportion, this clonotype is large. The chain links TRBV27 to TRBJ2-5; no clear D. In germline, CDR1 is MNHEY, CDR2 SMNVEV (reference sequence). The CDR3 is 13 amino acids. Between the trimmed V and J ends, which lost 2 bases and 4 bases, there was a span of 8 bases. CDR3 DNA: TGTGCCAGCAGTTTAGGTTGGGGAGAGACCCAGTACTTC. It codes for CASSLGWGETQYF.

By frequency in the sample, this clonotype is medium-sized. V gene TRBV4-1 combines with J gene TRBJ1-4; 9 nucleotides match TRBD1. This CDR3 is 18 amino acids long. V was clipped by 0 bases and J by 1 base; unmatched bases: 6. Per the germline V gene, CDR1 is MGHRA and CDR2 is YSYEKL. The CDR3, as DNA: TGCGCCAGCAGCCAAGAGGGAGGACAGGGGCAAACTAATGAAAAACTGTTTTTT. The encoded protein is CASSQEGGQGQTNEKLFF.

This clonotype has just a few counts. The J gene is TRBJ2-6, the V gene TRBV5-1; 12 bases match TRBD1. Germline V CDR1 and CDR2: SGHRS, YFSETQ. The trim removed 4 bases at V and 1 base at J, leaving 9 bases unmatched. This CDR3 has 19 residues. CDR3 DNA: TGCGCCAGCAGCAACCCGGGACAGGGGGCGCCTTCTGGGGCCAACGTCCTGACTTTC. This encodes CASSNPGQGAPSGANVLTF.

The chain joins TRBV14 to TRBJ2-7; a possible D gene is TRBD2 (6 bases). Germline values: CDR1 SGHDN, CDR2 FVKESK. The CDR3 runs to 15 residues. Deletions cut 4 bases from V and 5 bases from J, with 18 bases between. The CDR3 spells CASSRRPGTPDEQYF. Written as DNA, the CDR3 is TGTGCCAGCAGCCGACGTCCCGGGACTCCCGACGAGCAGTACTTC.